The 23 T cell receptor beta chains given below trace back to one sample, sequenced in a study of blood T cell repertoires in COVID-19. TCRdb's table, derived via immunoSEQ multiplex PCR, lists solely in-frame clones and lacks some. The sample gives roughly 240,000 clones, around four fifths of which show up once; 3.5% to 5.5% is in the top ten. The specimen was peripheral blood. Source of these receptors: a man in his sixties who had recovered from COVID-19.

This clone was seen a single time. The rearrangement joins TRBV19 to TRBJ2-3; the D gene is possibly TRBD1 (5 bases). Trimming took 3 bases from V and 4 from J, leaving 11 bases between them. Germline V lookup: CDR1 LNHDA, CDR2 SQIVND (reference sequence). The CDR3 length is 14 residues. The CDR3 is CASSIRVRADTQYF. Written as DNA, the CDR3 is TGTGCCAGTAGTATCCGAGTCAGGGCAGATACGCAGTATTTT.

A word on this clone: Other DNA sequences in this sample translate to the same CDR3. The chain couples TRBV18 to TRBJ1-5, with D unclear. Germline V gene sequence: CDR1 KGHSH, CDR2 LQKENI. With 2 bases removed from V and 4 bases from J, the gap between germline ends came to 6 bases. The CDR3 has 13 residues. As DNA, the CDR3 is TGTGCCAGCTCACCAGGGAGAAATCAGCCCCAGCATTTT. It yields the protein CASSPGRNQPQHF.

V and J are TRBV3-1 (or the pseudogene TRBV3-2) and TRBJ1-6; perhaps TRBD1 as D (5 bases). CDR1 and CDR2 from the germline V gene are LGHDT and YNNKEL (reference sequence). Trimming removed 5 bases from V and 7 bases from J, with 12 bases in between. CDR3 length equals 14 residues. The CDR3 bases are TGTGCCAGCAGCTCGGGTGGGGGGAATTCACCCCTCCACTTT. Its translation: CASSSGGGNSPLHF.

The J gene is TRBJ2-7, the V gene TRBV14, with 9 nucleotides matching TRBD2. Germline trimming cut 3 bases from V and 4 bases from J; bases unmatched to any gene: 7. CDR1 is SGHDN, CDR2 FVKESK, per germline. The CDR3 has 15 residues. The CDR3, as DNA: TGTGCCAGCAGCCAGAGACTAGCGGACACTTACGAGCAGTACTTC. Protein product: CASSQRLADTYEQYF.

The CDR3 loop reads CASRSGSYAGELFF. The CDR3 DNA reads TGTGCCAGTAGGAGCGGGAGTTACGCCGGGGAGCTGTTTTTT. The genes are TRBV19 and TRBJ2-2, with 8 positions matching TRBD2. This CDR3 contains 14 residues. Germline V gene sequence: CDR1 LNHDA, CDR2 SQIVND (reference sequence). V trimming: 6 bases; J trimming: 6 bases; junction bases outside the gene matches: 6.

The V and J genes are TRBV4-1 and TRBJ2-6; TRBD1 aligns across 7 bases. After removal of 0 bases from V and 2 bases from J, the junction contained 1 base not matched to a gene. The CDR3 spans 16 residues. From germline, CDR1 is MGHRA and CDR2 YSYEKL. CDR3 in amino acids: CASSQEGTAGANVLTF. Written as DNA, the CDR3 is TGCGCCAGCAGCCAAGAAGGGACAGCTGGGGCCAACGTCCTGACTTTC.

The chain employs TRBV7-9 and TRBJ2-5; D might be TRBD2 (5 bases). The CDR3 spans 14 residues. Trimming shortened V by 5 bases and J by 3 bases, and 13 bases separated the two germline ends. Germline V CDR1 and CDR2: SEHNR, FQNEAQ (reference sequence). The DNA of the CDR3 is TGTGCCAGCAGCCCAGACTATGGGAAAGAGACCCAGTACTTC. Translated: CASSPDYGKETQYF. Variable domain in full (rest from reference TRBV7-9 and TRBJ2-5): DTGVSQNPRHKITKRGQNVTFRCDPISEHNRLYWYRQTLGQGPEFLTYFQNEAQLEKSRLLSDRFSAERPKGSFSTLEIQRTEQGDSAMYLCASSPDYGKETQYFGPGTRLLVL.

This chain connects TRBV6-5 to TRBJ2-7; 7 nucleotides match TRBD2. V lost 2 bases and J lost 0; bases outside the gene matches: 4. Germline V gene lookup returns CDR1 MNHEY and CDR2 SVGAGI. CDR3 length equals 15 residues. The CDR3 sequence: CASSYGRARSYEQYF. CDR3 DNA sequence: TGTGCCAGCAGTTACGGGAGGGCGCGCTCCTACGAGCAGTACTTC.

This chain links TRBV19 with TRBJ2-2; TRBD1 aligns across 7 bases. The germline V gene encodes CDR1 LNHDA and CDR2 SQIVND (reference sequence). With V trimmed by 8 bases and J by 4 bases, 7 bases remained unmatched. The CDR3 runs to 14 residues. The CDR3: CASGRQGSTGELFF. The DNA for the CDR3 is TGTGCCAGTGGCAGACAGGGCTCCACCGGGGAGCTGTTTTTT.

This clone was counted only a few times. The chain employs TRBV18 and TRBJ1-5, with D possibly matching TRBD1 (5 bases). With 6 bases removed from V and 5 bases from J, the gap between germline ends came to 17 bases. Germline V CDR1 and CDR2: KGHSH, LQKENI. The CDR3 consists of 15 residues. The DNA for the CDR3 is TGTGCCAGCTCCTCGGACGGACGACAGCATCAGCCCCAGCATTTT. Protein: CASSSDGRQHQPQHF.

This rearrangement joins TRBV7-2 to TRBJ2-7, with D unclear. V lost 0 bases to trimming and J lost 3 bases, with 6 bases between them. Germline V gives CDR1 SGHTA, CDR2 FQGNSA. This CDR3 contains 13 residues. CDR3 region: CASSLARLYEQYF. The CDR3 bases are TGTGCCAGCAGCTTAGCGCGCCTCTACGAGCAGTACTTC.

The genes are TRBV29-1 and TRBJ2-7, with 7 bases identical to TRBD2. The CDR3 covers 15 residues. The ends lost 2 bases at V and 4 bases at J; junction bases unmatched: 11. Looked up from germline, CDR1 is SQVTM and CDR2 is ANQGSEA. For the CDR3, the DNA is TGCAGCGTTGAAAGGTCGTGGGAGGGCGGGTACGAGCAGTACTTC. The encoded protein is CSVERSWEGGYEQYF.

The chain couples TRBV19 to TRBJ2-7; 11 bases match TRBD2. CDR1 and CDR2 (germline): LNHDA, SQIVND (reference sequence). The CDR3 is made up of 14 amino acids. Trimming cost V 5 bases and J 5 bases; bases outside gene matches: 5. Here the CDR3 DNA reads TGTGCCAGTAGTCCCACTAGCGGGAGCCACGAGCAGTACTTC. As protein: CASSPTSGSHEQYF.

This chain joins TRBV2 and TRBJ1-3; the D gene is possibly TRBD1 (5 bases). Germline CDR1 reads SNHLY; CDR2 reads FYNNEI. The CDR3 totals 15 residues. V was shortened by 2 bases and J by 4 bases, with 12 bases between the two germline ends. The CDR3, as DNA: TGTGCCAGCAGTGAACAGGGCACATCAGGAAACACCATATATTTT. This sequence encodes CASSEQGTSGNTIYF. The variable domain in full, with the rest retrieved from reference TRBV2 and TRBJ1-3, is EPEVTQTPSHQVTQMGQEVILRCVPISNHLYFYWYRQILGQKVEFLVSFYNNEISEKSEIFDDQFSVERPDGSNFTLKIRSTKLEDSAMYFCASSEQGTSGNTIYFGEGSWLTVV.

This clone has just one count. The V and J genes are TRBV19 and TRBJ2-3, with 8 bases that match TRBD1. In germline, CDR1 is LNHDA, CDR2 SQIVND (reference sequence). The V gene end was trimmed by 3 bases and the J gene end by 2 bases; junction bases not matched to a gene: 1. The CDR3 is 14 amino acids. The CDR3 sequence: CASSIQGATDTQYF. The CDR3 bases are TGTGCCAGTAGTATCCAGGGGGCCACAGATACGCAGTATTTT.

The chain carries TRBV5-6 and TRBJ2-3, with D uncertain. The V end was cut by 1 base, the J end by 4 bases, with 4 bases between. Germline lookup yields CDR1 SGHDT and CDR2 YYEEEE. This CDR3 is 12 amino acids long. CDR3 coding DNA: TGTGCCAGCAGCTTGATCGCAGATACGCAGTATTTT. Translating it yields CASSLIADTQYF. The full variable domain, rest sourced from reference TRBV5-6 and TRBJ2-3, is DAGVTQSPTHLIKTRGQQVTLRCSPKSGHDTVSWYQQALGQGPQFIFQYYEEEERQRGNFPDRFSGHQFPNYSSELNVNALLLGDSALYLCASSLIADTQYFGPGTRLTVL.

The chain links TRBV28 to TRBJ1-6; perhaps TRBD1 as D (5 bases). This CDR3 spans 16 amino acids. Deletions cut 3 bases from V and 6 bases from J, with 15 bases between. CDR1 and CDR2 (germline): MDHEN, SYDVKM. The CDR3 loop is CASSFLGAGGNSPLHF. For the CDR3, the DNA is TGTGCCAGCAGTTTCCTAGGGGCCGGGGGTAATTCACCCCTCCACTTT.

The V gene is TRBV7-8, the J gene TRBJ2-3; D gene ambiguous. Trimming pared 2 bases from V and 3 bases from J, leaving 12 bases between. The CDR3 is 15 amino acids. Germline V gene lookup returns CDR1 SGHVS and CDR2 FQNEAQ. The CDR3 DNA is TGTGCCAGCAGCTTATCCTTAGTCCTAACAGATACGCAGTATTTT. Encoded protein: CASSLSLVLTDTQYF.

The V and J genes are TRBV18 and TRBJ2-1, with 13 bases fitting TRBD2. V trimming: 0 bases; J trimming: 5 bases; junction bases outside the gene matches: 4. CDR1 is KGHSH and CDR2 is LQKENI in the germline V gene. This CDR3 is built from 17 residues. The CDR3 DNA reads as TGTGCCAGCTCACCACCCATACTAGCGGGGGGGCACAATGAGCAGTTCTTC. This sequence encodes CASSPPILAGGHNEQFF.

The genes are TRBV7-8 and TRBJ2-7; perhaps TRBD2 as D (5 bases). The germline V gene has CDR1 SGHVS and CDR2 FQNEAQ. Trimming shortened V by 0 bases and J by 2 bases, and 17 bases separated the two germline ends. CDR3 size: 17 residues. DNA for the CDR3: TGTGCCAGCAGCTTAGCCCTTTCGCGGACTTCCCCCTACGAGCAGTACTTC. The encoded protein is CASSLALSRTSPYEQYF.

This clone was counted a few times. The CDR3 here is CASSLTGGVSGANVLTF. CDR3 coding DNA: TGTGCCAGCAGCTTAACGGGGGGTGTCTCTGGGGCCAACGTCCTGACTTTC. This chain links TRBV7-6 with TRBJ2-6, with 7 bases aligning to TRBD2. CDR1 SGHVS and CDR2 FNYEAQ come from the germline V gene. V lost 2 bases to trimming and J lost 0 bases; unmatched junction nucleotides: 4. The CDR3 totals 17 residues.

The V gene is TRBV5-1, the J gene TRBJ2-3; TRBD1 might be the D (5 bases). V dropped 0 bases and J dropped 4 bases, with 9 bases sitting between them. CDR1 and CDR2 from the germline V gene are SGHRS and YFSETQ. CDR3 length: 14 residues. The CDR3 region has the DNA TGCGCCAGCAGCTTGGGCGCAGGGTCAGATACGCAGTATTTT. It yields the protein CASSLGAGSDTQYF.

The J gene is TRBJ1-6, the V gene TRBV3-1 (or the pseudogene TRBV3-2); 7 nucleotides line up with TRBD1. Trimming at V came to 2 bases and at J to 8 bases, leaving 3 bases not matched to a gene. Germline V gene lookup returns CDR1 LGHDT and CDR2 YNNKEL (reference sequence). This CDR3 contains 14 residues. The CDR3 is CASSQRTGHSPLHF. CDR3 bases: TGTGCCAGCAGCCAAAGGACAGGCCATTCACCCCTCCACTTT.